A selection of T cell receptor beta chains follows, all from one sample in a study of prognosis after radiotherapy for stage I lung cancer. TCRdb analysed the multiplex PCR reads with MiXCR anew, one entry per CDR3 protein. The table includes around 30,000 distinct CDR3 sequences, 32% detected once. The sample here was PBMCs, taken before or after stereotactic body radiation therapy (not recorded which). All receptors come from a donor over 45 with non-small cell lung cancer. Each CDR3 is given with its conserved first and last residue. Each record gives: V gene, D gene, clone size, J gene, CDR3 DNA, CDR3 protein. The D gene is left open where the match is weak. Expanded clones are given a class, and other clones once, few, many or no size at all.

TRBV28,TRBD1,many,TRBJ1-2,TGTGCCAGCAGTTTGGCCCTCCGGGACAGGGGTATGGATGGCTACACCTTC,CASSLALRDRGMDGYTF
TRBV5-1,.,many,TRBJ2-7,TGCGCCAGCAGCTTTCTAAATAACGACTACGAGCAGTACTTC,CASSFLNNDYEQYF
TRBV12-3/TRBV12-4,TRBD2,many,TRBJ2-7,TGTGCCAGCAGTTTACTAGCGGGGACCTACGAGCAGTACTTC,CASSLLAGTYEQYF
TRBV3-1,.,many,TRBJ1-5,TGTGCCAGCAGCCAACAGGGTAGCAATCAGCCCCAGCATTTT,CASSQQGSNQPQHF
TRBV27,.,medium-sized,TRBJ1-2,TGTGCCAGCAGTTTAGGGGGGGCGTCGGGCTACACCTTC,CASSLGGASGYTF
TRBV2,.,many,TRBJ2-3,TGTGCCAGCCTTAGGCAGGGGGGATTAGATACGCAGTATTTT,CASLRQGGLDTQYF
TRBV6-5,TRBD1,medium-sized,TRBJ1-2,TGTGCCAGCAGTTATATTCGGACAGGGGGCGGCTATGGCTACACCTTC,CASSYIRTGGGYGYTF
TRBV24-1,TRBD1,many,TRBJ2-7,TGTGCCACCAGTGATCCTCGGACAGGGGGCTACGAGCAGTACTTC,CATSDPRTGGYEQYF
TRBV6-1,TRBD2,medium-sized,TRBJ2-7,TGTGCCAGCACTTCTCCCGGGACTAGCGCATACGAGCAGTACTTC,CASTSPGTSAYEQYF
TRBV5-4,.,many,TRBJ2-5,TGTGCCAGCAGCTTAGGAACGGTTCAAGAGACCCAGTACTTC,CASSLGTVQETQYF
TRBV6-1,.,many,TRBJ1-5,TGTGCCAGCGGATACGACCAGCCCCAGCATTTT,CASGYDQPQHF
TRBV6-1,.,many,TRBJ2-7,TGTGCCAGCAGGCCCGGGACTTCCTCCTCCTACGAGCAGTACTTC,CASRPGTSSSYEQYF
TRBV2,.,few,TRBJ1-4,TGTGCCAGCAAGTGGGAGGGGGAAAAACTGTTTTTT,CASKWEGEKLFF
TRBV5-1,.,.,TRBJ2-1,TGCGCCAGCAGTTCGATCCAGGGCTCCCACAATGAGCAGTTCTTC,CASSSIQGSHNEQFF
TRBV6-2/TRBV6-3,.,many,TRBJ1-6,TGTGCCAGCAGCCCCGGGGGTGGGAATTCACCCCTCCACTTT,CASSPGGGNSPLHF
TRBV29-1,TRBD1,many,TRBJ2-7,TGCAGCGTTTCTTCCAGGGGGATCTACGAGCAGTACTTC,CSVSSRGIYEQYF
TRBV18,.,many,TRBJ2-7,TGTGCCAGCTCACCTTTTAGCTCGGGGGTAACCGAGCAGTACTTC,CASSPFSSGVTEQYF
TRBV5-1,.,.,TRBJ2-3,TGCGCCAGCAGCTCCCTGACGGGTAGCCCGACAGATACGCAGTATTTT,CASSSLTGSPTDTQYF
TRBV5-1,.,many,TRBJ1-1,TGCGCCAGCAGCTTGGGGGGACGAGGGTATGGGAACACTGAAGCTTTCTTT,CASSLGGRGYGNTEAFF
TRBV24-1,TRBD2,.,TRBJ2-2,TGTGCCACCAGTGATTTGATCCGGGGGGAACTGTTTTTT,CATSDLIRGELFF
TRBV10-3,TRBD2,many,TRBJ2-1,TGTGCCATCAGTGTCTTGCCTAGCGGGACTAACTCCTACAATGAGCAGTTCTTC,CAISVLPSGTNSYNEQFF
TRBV11-3,.,many,TRBJ2-2,TGTGCCAGCAGCTCTAATCGACAGACGAACACCGGGGAGCTGTTTTTT,CASSSNRQTNTGELFF
TRBV7-3,TRBD2,many,TRBJ2-1,TGTGCCAGCAGCTCTCGTGCAGCGGGAGTGCTGTTCTTC,CASSSRAAGVLFF
TRBV5-1,TRBD2,many,TRBJ2-7,TGCGCCAGCAGCTTCGGGACTAGCGGGGACTCCTACGAGCAGTACTTC,CASSFGTSGDSYEQYF
TRBV9,.,.,TRBJ2-1,TGTGCCAGCAGCGTAGCGGTAGTCTGCGATGAGCAGTTCTTC,CASSVAVVCDEQFF
TRBV11-2,TRBD2,many,TRBJ2-1,TGTGCCAGCAGCCTGACTAGCGGGAACAATGAGCAGTTCTTC,CASSLTSGNNEQFF
TRBV10-1,.,.,TRBJ2-3,TGCGCCAGCAGAGGGGGGTCGGATACGCAGTATTTT,CASRGGSDTQYF
TRBV6-5,.,.,TRBJ2-7,TGTGCCAGCAGTTACTCGTGCCAGATGAGCTCCTACGAGCAGTACTTC,CASSYSCQMSSYEQYF
TRBV2,.,many,TRBJ1-6,TGTGCCAGCAGAGACGAGACAGGATTTTATAATTCACCCCTCCACTTT,CASRDETGFYNSPLHF